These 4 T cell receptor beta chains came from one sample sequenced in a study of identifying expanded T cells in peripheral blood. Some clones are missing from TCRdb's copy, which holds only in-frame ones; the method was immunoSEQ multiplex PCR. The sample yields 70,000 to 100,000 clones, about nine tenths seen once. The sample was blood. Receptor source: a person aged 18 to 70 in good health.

Written as DNA, the CDR3 is TGTGCCAGCAGTCCCGGGACTGCGAACACCGGGGAGCTGTTTTTT. Its protein is CASSPGTANTGELFF. The chain employs TRBV7-3 and TRBJ2-2, with D tentatively TRBD2 (6 bases). Germline loops: CDR1 SGHTA, CDR2 FQGTGA. The CDR3 contains 15 residues. The ends were cut back, 6 bases at V and 0 bases at J, with 11 bases in the middle.

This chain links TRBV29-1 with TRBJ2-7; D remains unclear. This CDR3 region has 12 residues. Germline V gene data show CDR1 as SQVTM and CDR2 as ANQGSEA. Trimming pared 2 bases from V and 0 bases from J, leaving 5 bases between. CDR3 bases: TGCAGCGTTGAATCGAGCTCCTACGAGCAGTACTTC. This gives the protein CSVESSSYEQYF.

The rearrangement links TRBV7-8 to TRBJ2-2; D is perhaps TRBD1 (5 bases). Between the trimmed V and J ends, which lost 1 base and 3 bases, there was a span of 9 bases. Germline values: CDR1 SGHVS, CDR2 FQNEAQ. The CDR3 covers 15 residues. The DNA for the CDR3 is TGTGCCAGCAGCTTAGGGGGCGTGTACACCGGGGAGCTGTTTTTT. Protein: CASSLGGVYTGELFF.

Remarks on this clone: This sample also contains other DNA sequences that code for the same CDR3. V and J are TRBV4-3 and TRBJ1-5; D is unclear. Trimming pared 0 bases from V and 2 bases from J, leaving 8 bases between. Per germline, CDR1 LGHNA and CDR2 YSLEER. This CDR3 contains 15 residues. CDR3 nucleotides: TGCGCCAGCAGCCAAGATCCCCAGGGCAATCAGCCCCAGCATTTT. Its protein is CASSQDPQGNQPQHF.